A selection of T cell receptor beta chains follows, all from one sample in a study of type 1 regulatory T cells. From the reads, TCRdb called clonotypes with MiXCR, one entry per CDR3 protein. Of 75,000 to 100,000 distinct CDR3 sequences listed, about a third are singletons. The sequenced sample consisted of CD4+ T cells, either the whole sample or a sorted fraction (not recorded which). The receptors here all came from a human donor in good health. Each CDR3 is given with its conserved first and last residue. D genes are given only for firm matches. Not all rows give a size; the values are once, few, many and, for expanded clones, a class.

V gene,J gene,D gene,clone size,CDR3 protein,CDR3 DNA
TRBV7-2,TRBJ2-2,.,many,CASTQNTGELFF,TGTGCCAGTACACAGAACACCGGGGAGCTGTTTTTT
TRBV5-1,TRBJ1-1,TRBD1,.,CASRPDRGYTEAFF,TGCGCCAGCAGACCAGACAGGGGGTACACTGAAGCTTTCTTT
TRBV7-2,TRBJ2-2,.,few,CASSSSPAGMIGTGELFF,TGTGCCAGCAGCTCCTCCCCAGCAGGGATGATCGGCACCGGGGAGCTGTTTTTT
TRBV12-3/TRBV12-4,TRBJ2-1,TRBD2,.,CASSLAGTSGNNEQFF,TGTGCCAGCAGCCTCGCCGGGACTAGCGGAAACAATGAGCAGTTCTTC
TRBV6-4,TRBJ2-1,.,.,CASSARPGGNEQFF,TGTGCCAGCAGTGCTCGGCCCGGGGGCAATGAGCAGTTCTTC
TRBV7-2,TRBJ2-1,.,few,CASRVSYNEQFF,TGTGCCAGCAGAGTATCGTACAATGAGCAGTTCTTC
TRBV4-1,TRBJ2-7,TRBD2,many,CASSQDGTSGSYEQYF,TGCGCCAGCAGCCAAGATGGGACTAGCGGCTCCTACGAGCAGTACTTC
TRBV5-1,TRBJ1-2,.,few,CASSLENLGYTF,TGCGCCAGCAGCTTGGAAAATCTTGGCTACACCTTC
TRBV29-1,TRBJ2-7,.,.,CSVVAGFGPQYF,TGCAGCGTTGTGGCAGGGTTCGGGCCGCAGTACTTC
TRBV6-6,TRBJ2-7,.,.,CASSYSSRMYEQYF,TGTGCCAGCAGTTACTCGAGCCGGATGTACGAGCAGTACTTC
TRBV20-1,TRBJ2-3,.,.,CSAGQSADTQYF,TGCAGTGCCGGCCAGAGTGCAGATACGCAGTATTTT
TRBV7-3,TRBJ2-7,.,few,CASSPLGRAIENYEQYF,TGTGCCAGCAGCCCCCTGGGCAGGGCGATCGAAAACTACGAGCAGTACTTC
TRBV20-1,TRBJ2-1,.,few,CSAISLGLGEQFF,TGCAGTGCTATCAGCCTAGGGTTGGGCGAGCAGTTCTTC
TRBV29-1,TRBJ2-3,TRBD2,.,CSVGTSEENTDTQYF,TGCAGCGTTGGTACTAGCGAAGAAAACACAGATACGCAGTATTTT
TRBV5-6,TRBJ2-3,TRBD2,.,CASSLAGAGVGTDTQYF,TGTGCCAGCAGCTTGGCCGGGGCGGGAGTAGGCACAGATACGCAGTATTTT
TRBV9,TRBJ2-1,TRBD2,few,CASSVIAGDYNEQFF,TGTGCCAGCAGCGTAATAGCGGGAGACTACAATGAGCAGTTCTTC
TRBV5-4,TRBJ1-5,.,once,CASSELGNQPQHF,TGTGCCAGCAGTGAGTTGGGCAATCAGCCCCAGCATTTT
TRBV27,TRBJ2-7,.,.,CASSPNGFPHEQYF,TGTGCCAGCAGTCCCAACGGGTTTCCCCACGAGCAGTACTTC
TRBV6-5,TRBJ2-3,.,.,CASSYSIVSGAPDTQYF,TGTGCCAGCAGTTACTCGATCGTATCGGGAGCTCCAGATACGCAGTATTTT
TRBV10-3,TRBJ2-1,.,few,CAIREEDEQFF,TGTGCCATCAGGGAAGAGGATGAGCAGTTCTTC
TRBV12-3/TRBV12-4,TRBJ2-5,.,few,CASTPGPRLGETQYF,TGTGCCAGCACCCCAGGACCCCGGTTGGGGGAGACCCAGTACTTC
TRBV25-1,TRBJ2-2,.,once,CASISQGAGELFF,TGTGCCAGCATATCTCAAGGGGCCGGGGAGCTGTTTTTT
TRBV3-1,TRBJ2-7,TRBD1,.,CASSLAGQGTYEQYF,TGTGCCAGCAGCCTTGCGGGACAGGGGACCTACGAGCAGTACTTC
TRBV27,TRBJ2-2,.,.,CASSLRLEAGELFF,TGTGCCAGCAGTTTGCGACTAGAGGCCGGGGAGCTGTTTTTT
TRBV29-1,TRBJ2-2,TRBD2,.,CSVAGTSGTNTGELFF,TGCAGCGTCGCCGGGACTAGCGGGACGAACACCGGGGAGCTGTTTTTT
TRBV6-2/TRBV6-3,TRBJ2-1,TRBD1,.,CASTIDRVGEDEQSF,TGTGCCAGCACCATAGACAGGGTGGGTGAAGATGAGCAGTCCTTC
TRBV5-6,TRBJ2-1,.,few,CASSFRGGRSLEQFF,TGTGCCAGCAGCTTCCGGGGAGGCCGATCTCTTGAGCAGTTCTTC